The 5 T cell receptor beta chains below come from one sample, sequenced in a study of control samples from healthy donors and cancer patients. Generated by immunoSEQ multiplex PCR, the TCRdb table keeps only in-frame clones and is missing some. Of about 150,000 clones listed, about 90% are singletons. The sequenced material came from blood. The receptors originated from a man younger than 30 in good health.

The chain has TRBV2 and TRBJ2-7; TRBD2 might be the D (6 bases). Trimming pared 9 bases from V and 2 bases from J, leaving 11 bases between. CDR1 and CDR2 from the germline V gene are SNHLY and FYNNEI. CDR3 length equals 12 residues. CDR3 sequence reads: CASTAGPYEQYF. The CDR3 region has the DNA TGTGCCAGTACTGCGGGGCCCTACGAGCAGTACTTC.

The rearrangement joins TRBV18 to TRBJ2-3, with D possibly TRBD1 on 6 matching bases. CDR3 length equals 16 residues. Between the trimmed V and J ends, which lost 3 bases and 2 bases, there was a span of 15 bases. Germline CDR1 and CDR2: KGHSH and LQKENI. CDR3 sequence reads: CASSPVRGRHTDTQYF. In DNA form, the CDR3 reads TGTGCCAGCTCACCCGTCAGGGGTCGTCACACAGATACGCAGTATTTT.

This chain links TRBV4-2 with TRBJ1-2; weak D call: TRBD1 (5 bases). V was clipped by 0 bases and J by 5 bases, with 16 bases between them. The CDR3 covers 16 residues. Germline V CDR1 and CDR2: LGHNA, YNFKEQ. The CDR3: CASSQDVAGQRYGYTF. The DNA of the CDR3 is TGTGCCAGCAGCCAAGATGTCGCAGGGCAGAGGTATGGCTACACCTTC.

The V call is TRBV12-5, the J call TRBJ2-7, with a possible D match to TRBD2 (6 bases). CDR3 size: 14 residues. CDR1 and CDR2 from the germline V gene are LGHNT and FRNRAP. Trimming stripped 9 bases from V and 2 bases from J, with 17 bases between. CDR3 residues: CASSRDSVAYEQYF. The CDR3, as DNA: TGTGCTAGCTCCCGGGACTCCGTGGCCTACGAGCAGTACTTC.

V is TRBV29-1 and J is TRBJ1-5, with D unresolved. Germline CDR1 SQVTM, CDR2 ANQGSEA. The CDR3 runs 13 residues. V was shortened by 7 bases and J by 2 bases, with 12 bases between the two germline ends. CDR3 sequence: CSAGWGGNQPQHF. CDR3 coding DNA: TGCAGCGCCGGATGGGGAGGCAATCAGCCCCAGCATTTT.